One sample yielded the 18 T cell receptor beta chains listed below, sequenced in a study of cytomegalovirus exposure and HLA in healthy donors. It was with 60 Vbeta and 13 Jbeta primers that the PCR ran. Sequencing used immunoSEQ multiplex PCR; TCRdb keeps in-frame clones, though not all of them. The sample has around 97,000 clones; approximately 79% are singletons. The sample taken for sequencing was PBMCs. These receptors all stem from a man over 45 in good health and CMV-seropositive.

This CDR3 is CSVVRDSGNTIYF. DNA for the CDR3: TGCAGCGTTGTAAGGGACAGTGGAAACACCATATATTTT. J is TRBJ1-3 and V is TRBV29-1; TRBD1 matches at 7 bases. Germline CDR1 SQVTM, CDR2 ANQGSEA. V gave up 4 bases and J gave up 3 bases; unmatched junction bases: 3. This CDR3 comprises 13 residues.

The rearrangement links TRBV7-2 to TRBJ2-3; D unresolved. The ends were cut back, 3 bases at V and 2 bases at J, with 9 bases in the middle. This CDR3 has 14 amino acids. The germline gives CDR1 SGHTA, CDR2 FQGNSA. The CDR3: CASSFGGTTDTQYF. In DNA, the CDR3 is TGTGCCAGCAGCTTCGGCGGAACCACAGATACGCAGTATTTT.

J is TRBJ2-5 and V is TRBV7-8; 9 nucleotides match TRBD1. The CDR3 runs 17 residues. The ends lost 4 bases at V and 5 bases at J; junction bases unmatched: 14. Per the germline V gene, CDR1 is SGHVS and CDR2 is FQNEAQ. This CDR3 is CASSSPRRDRDRETQYF. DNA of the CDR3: TGTGCCAGCAGCTCCCCGCGTCGGGACAGGGATCGGGAGACCCAGTACTTC.

This CDR3 reads CASSLKGQGITGELFF. Written as DNA, the CDR3 is TGTGCCAGCAGCTTAAAAGGACAGGGAATCACCGGGGAGCTGTTTTTT. The rearrangement links TRBV7-9 to TRBJ2-2; TRBD1 agrees at 8 bases. Per the germline V gene, CDR1 is SEHNR and CDR2 is FQNEAQ (reference sequence). V dropped 2 bases and J dropped 4; count of bases not matched to a gene: 6. The CDR3 has 16 amino acids.

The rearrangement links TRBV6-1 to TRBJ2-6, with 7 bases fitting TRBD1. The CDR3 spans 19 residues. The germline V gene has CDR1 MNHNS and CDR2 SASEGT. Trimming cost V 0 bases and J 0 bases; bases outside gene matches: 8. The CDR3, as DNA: TGTGCCAGCAGTGAAGCGATCGGGACAGCCTTCTCTGGGGCCAACGTCCTGACTTTC. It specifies CASSEAIGTAFSGANVLTF.

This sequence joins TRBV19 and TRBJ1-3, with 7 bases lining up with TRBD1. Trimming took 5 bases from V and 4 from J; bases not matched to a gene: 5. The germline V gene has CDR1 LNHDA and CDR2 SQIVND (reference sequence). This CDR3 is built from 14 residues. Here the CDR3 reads CASSQQGEGNTIYF. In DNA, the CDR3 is TGTGCCAGTAGTCAGCAGGGGGAAGGAAACACCATATATTTT.

The CDR3 reads CASSSDRDNSPLHF. CDR3 coding DNA: TGTGCCAGCAGCTCAGACAGGGACAATTCACCCCTCCACTTT. The J gene is TRBJ1-6, the V gene TRBV7-9, with TRBD1 matching over 7 bases. J gave up 7 bases and V 4 bases, and 4 bases lay outside the gene matches. Germline V gene data show CDR1 as SEHNR and CDR2 as FQNEAQ (reference sequence). The CDR3 extends over 14 amino acids.

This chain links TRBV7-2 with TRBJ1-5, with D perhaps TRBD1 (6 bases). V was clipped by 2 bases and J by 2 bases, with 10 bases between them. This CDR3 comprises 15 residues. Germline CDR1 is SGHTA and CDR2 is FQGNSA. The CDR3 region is CASSLYPGGNQPQHF. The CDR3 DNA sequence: TGTGCCAGCAGCTTATATCCAGGGGGCAATCAGCCCCAGCATTTT. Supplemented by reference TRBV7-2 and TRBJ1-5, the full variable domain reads GAGVSQSPSNKVTEKGKDVELRCDPISGHTALYWYRQSLGQGLEFLIYFQGNSAPDKSGLPSDRFSAERTGGSVSTLTIQRTQQEDSAVYLCASSLYPGGNQPQHFGDGTRLSIL.

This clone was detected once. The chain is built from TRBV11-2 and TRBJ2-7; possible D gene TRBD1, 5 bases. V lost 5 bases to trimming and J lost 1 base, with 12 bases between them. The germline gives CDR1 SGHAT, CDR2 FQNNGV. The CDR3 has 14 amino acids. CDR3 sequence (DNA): TGTGCCAGCAGCACACGACAGCGTTCCTACGAGCAGTACTTC. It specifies CASSTRQRSYEQYF.

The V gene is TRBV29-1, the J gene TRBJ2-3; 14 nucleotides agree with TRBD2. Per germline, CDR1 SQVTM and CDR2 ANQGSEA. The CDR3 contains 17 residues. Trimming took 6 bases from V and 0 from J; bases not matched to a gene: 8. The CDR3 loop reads CSVKGLAGGTSTDTQYF. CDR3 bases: TGCAGCGTAAAAGGACTAGCGGGAGGAACTAGCACAGATACGCAGTATTTT.

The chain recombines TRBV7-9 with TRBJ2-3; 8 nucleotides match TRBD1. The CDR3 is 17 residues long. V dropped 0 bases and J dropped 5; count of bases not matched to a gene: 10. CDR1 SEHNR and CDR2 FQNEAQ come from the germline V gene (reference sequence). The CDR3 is CASSLAKGQGAKDTQYF. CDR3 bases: TGTGCCAGCAGCTTAGCAAAGGGGCAGGGGGCGAAAGATACGCAGTATTTT.

The CDR3 protein is CASSLGGLTDTQYF. The CDR3 DNA follows: TGTGCCAGCAGTTTGGGGGGGCTCACAGATACGCAGTATTTT. The V and J genes are TRBV28 and TRBJ2-3; possible D gene TRBD2, 7 bases. Germline V gene sequence: CDR1 MDHEN, CDR2 SYDVKM. CDR3 length equals 14 residues. The ends were cut back, 3 bases at V and 2 bases at J, with 9 bases in the middle.

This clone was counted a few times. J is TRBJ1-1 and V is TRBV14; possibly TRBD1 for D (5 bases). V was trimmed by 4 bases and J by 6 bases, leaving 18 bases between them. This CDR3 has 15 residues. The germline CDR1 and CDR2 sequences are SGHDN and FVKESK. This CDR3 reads CASSPRRGIGSEAFF. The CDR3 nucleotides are TGTGCCAGCAGCCCCCGCCGGGGGATTGGATCTGAAGCTTTCTTT.

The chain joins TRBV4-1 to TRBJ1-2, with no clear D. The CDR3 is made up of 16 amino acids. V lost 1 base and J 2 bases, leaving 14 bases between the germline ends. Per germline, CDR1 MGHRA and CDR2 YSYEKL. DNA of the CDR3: TGCGCCAGCAGCCAAGCGTCAGGTAACACCAACTATGGCTACACCTTC. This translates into CASSQASGNTNYGYTF.

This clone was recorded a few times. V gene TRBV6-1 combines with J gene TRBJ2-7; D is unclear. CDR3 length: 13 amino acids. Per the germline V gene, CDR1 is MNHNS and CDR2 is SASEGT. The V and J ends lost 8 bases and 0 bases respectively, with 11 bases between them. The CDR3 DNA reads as TGTGCCAGCCTGGGCTACAGCTCCTACGAGCAGTACTTC. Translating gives CASLGYSSYEQYF.

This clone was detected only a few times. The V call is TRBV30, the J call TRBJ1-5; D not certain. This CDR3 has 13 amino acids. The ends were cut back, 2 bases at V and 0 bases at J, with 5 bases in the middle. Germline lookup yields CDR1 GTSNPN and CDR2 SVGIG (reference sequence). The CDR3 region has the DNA TGTGCCTGGAGTCAGGATAGCAATCAGCCCCAGCATTTT. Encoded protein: CAWSQDSNQPQHF.

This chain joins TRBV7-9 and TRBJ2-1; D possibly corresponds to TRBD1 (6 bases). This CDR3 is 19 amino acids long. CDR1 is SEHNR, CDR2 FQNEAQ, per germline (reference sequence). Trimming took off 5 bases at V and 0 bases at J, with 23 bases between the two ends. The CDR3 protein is CASSTPGHSATSSYNEQFF. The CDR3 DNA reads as TGTGCCAGCAGCACCCCGGGACATAGCGCAACGAGCTCCTACAATGAGCAGTTCTTC.

DNA of the CDR3: TGTGCCAGCAGCCGCTACAATGAGCAGTTCTTC. This translates into CASSRYNEQFF. V gene TRBV9 combines with J gene TRBJ2-1; D remains unclear. V was shortened by 4 bases and J by 3 bases, with 2 bases between the two germline ends. Germline V gives CDR1 SGDLS, CDR2 YYNGEE. This CDR3 spans 11 amino acids.